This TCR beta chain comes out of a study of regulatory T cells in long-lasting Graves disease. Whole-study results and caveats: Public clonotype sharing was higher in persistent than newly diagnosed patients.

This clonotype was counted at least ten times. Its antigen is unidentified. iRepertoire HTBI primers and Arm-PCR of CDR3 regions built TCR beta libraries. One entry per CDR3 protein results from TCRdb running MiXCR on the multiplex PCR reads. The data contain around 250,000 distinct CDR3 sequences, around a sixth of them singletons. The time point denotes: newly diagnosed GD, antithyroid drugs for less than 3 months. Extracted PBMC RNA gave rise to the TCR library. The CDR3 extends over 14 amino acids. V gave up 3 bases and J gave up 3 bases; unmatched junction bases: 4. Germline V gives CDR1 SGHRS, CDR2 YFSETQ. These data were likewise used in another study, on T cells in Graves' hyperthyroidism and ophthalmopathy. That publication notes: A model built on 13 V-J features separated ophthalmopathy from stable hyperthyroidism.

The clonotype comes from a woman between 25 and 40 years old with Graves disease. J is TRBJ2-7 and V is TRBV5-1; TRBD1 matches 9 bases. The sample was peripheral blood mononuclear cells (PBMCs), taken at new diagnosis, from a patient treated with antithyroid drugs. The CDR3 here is CASSWGQGVYEQYF. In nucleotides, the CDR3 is TGCGCCAGCAGCTGGGGACAGGGTGTCTACGAGCAGTACTTC.